This entry describes one T cell receptor beta chain. Its recognized antigen is unknown. Nothing much larger sits one base from this clone, and base qualities are not available. Patients with hyperthyroidism were aged 18 to 65 years, had been newly diagnosed, and had a disease duration of less than 2 months. Anyone with other autoimmune diseases, uncontrolled infections, pregnancy or lactation was excluded from the study. Diagnosis was based on clinical symptoms, serum thyroxine, TRAb, thyroid ultrasound and orbital computed tomography. Total RNA was extracted using Trizol reagent, and RNA quality was checked on an Agilent 2100 Bioanalyzer. This entry is derived from a study of Graves' ophthalmopathy and Graves' hyperthyroidism (dated by TCRdb to 2017 to 2018). For context, the study as a whole: A patient counted as having stable hyperthyroidism if there was no progression to ophthalmopathy within 18 months of follow-up. The study used TCR beta repertoire signatures to distinguish Graves' ophthalmopathy from Graves' hyperthyroidism and to predict progression to ophthalmopathy. In total, around 140 blood samples were TCR-sequenced: 43 ophthalmopathy, about 75 hyperthyroidism and approximately 17 hyperthyroidism-to-ophthalmopathy patients. To explore V-J signatures distinguishing ophthalmopathy from hyperthyroidism, a discovery set of approximately 100 patients (about 44 ophthalmopathy, about 57 stable hyperthyroidism) was enrolled. An independent validation cohort comprised some 19 hyperthyroidism patients and roughly 15 patients who later progressed from hyperthyroidism to ophthalmopathy. In roughly 6 hyperthyroidism patients, the T-cell repertoires found in thyroid tissue were compared with those found in blood. After sampling, hyperthyroidism patients received methimazole starting at 30 mg daily, and ophthalmopathy patients received high-dose intravenous methylprednisolone.

Measured from the cysteine to the phenylalanine, the CDR3 is 18 residues long. Of all the DNA, just the CDR3 is kept, 54 bases in frame from base 1. V is clipped by 3 bases and J by 4 bases, and the sequence between their germline boundaries is 21 bases long. The CDR1 and CDR2 encoded by the germline V gene are KGHDR and SFDVKD. Paper-wide results and their limitations: Most expanded thyroid clonotypes with a frequency above 0.001 also appeared in blood, which suggests that blood repertoires may reflect the immune response in the thyroid. In validation, the model predicted ophthalmopathy progression with 55% to 71% sensitivity and 72.22% specificity; about a dozen predicted patients were CT-confirmed with GO in a median of 6.5 months. In cross-validation, the 13-signature model distinguished ophthalmopathy from stable hyperthyroidism with approximately 90% sensitivity and roughly 81% specificity, while in the test set the corresponding values were about 80% and 75%. Sample size was not predetermined statistically, and investigators were not blinded to group allocation.

For repertoire sequencing, the TCR beta CDR3 regions were amplified from RNA transcripts. The first round was an RT-PCR using HTBI primers with the Qiagen OneStep RT-PCR kit, and this first round was followed by a second-round multiplex PCR, then size selection and purification. Sequencing of the libraries was carried out on an Illumina HiSeq2000 in paired-end mode with 100 bp reads. The source study handled its data this way. SOAPnuke was used to process the reads, removing any read that contained adapters or uncalled bases, had a mean Phred below 15, or lacked an exact match to the constant primer or identifier. COPE v1.2.5 was used to merge high-quality paired reads. Each unique nucleotide sequence was treated as a clonotype, and MiTCR v1.1 was used to align the clonotypes to the IMGT TRB V, D and J references. Analysis was restricted to V-J combinations with a frequency above 0.0001, which covered 98% to 99.2% of repertoires. For each V-J combination, a TCR clonal expansion and chaos score was defined as F50 clonal expansion divided by the chaos observed in the TCRdist matrix. Features were reduced by Welch's t-statistics and random forest to 10 to 15 V-J combinations, which fed a naive Bayes classifier. The Morisita-Horn index was used to measure how similar the thyroid and blood repertoires were. The raw public data were reprocessed by TCRdb itself: fastp quality trimming at Q25, MiXCR clonotype calling, in-frame beta chains only. Each entry is one CDR3 protein sequence, shown with its most common DNA and genes. TCRdb, not the original authors, processed these V and J calls. The sample has about 1.2 million distinct CDR3 sequences on record, roughly 35% of them singletons. Clones ranked in the top ten supply 11% of the sample.

This TCR was sampled from an adult man with Graves' hyperthyroidism. This chain is built from TRBV24-1 and TRBJ1-5; the D gene is possibly TRBD1, with 5 bases matching. The sample taken for sequencing was peripheral blood or thyroid tissue (not recorded which). The CDR3 reads CATSDTRDGHGANQPQHF. The sequenced DNA is TGTGCCACCAGTGATACAAGGGACGGCCACGGGGCTAATCAGCCCCAGCATTTT.